These T cell receptor beta chains were read from a single sample in a study of OX40 agonist ivuxolimab in advanced cancers. Measured with immunoSEQ multiplex PCR; TCRdb has only the in-frame clones, and not every one. The sample records some 65,000 clones, 75% to 90% being singletons. The sample consisted of CD4+ or CD8+ T cells sorted from blood, taken in a trial of the OX40 agonist ivuxolimab. These receptors all stem from an adult with an advanced solid tumor such as melanoma, head and neck, liver or kidney cancer. Both conserved end residues are part of each CDR3. The D gene is left open where the match is weak. Only some rows state a clone size, as once, few, many or a class for expanded clones.

>TRBV15|TRBJ2-7|NA|NA
TGTGCCACCAGCAGAGGGAGGGGTGCAGGGATCTTC
CATSRGRGAGIF
>TRBV30|TRBJ1-6|NA|NA
TGTGCCTGGAGTCCTAGGGTGCGCCTCAATTCACCCCTCCACTTT
CAWSPRVRLNSPLHF
>TRBV9|TRBJ1-1|NA|NA
TGTGCCAGCAGCGAGGGACCTTTGGCTGGTTTAGACACTGAAGCTTTCTTT
CASSEGPLAGLDTEAFF
>TRBV6-1|TRBJ2-7|NA|TRBD1
TGTGCCAGCAGTGAGCCCCCAACGAAGGGACAGGGTTCCTACGAGCAGTACTTC
CASSEPPTKGQGSYEQYF
>TRBV2|TRBJ1-5|NA|TRBD1
TGTGCCAGCAGTCCGGACAGGGGACTTAATCAGCCCCAGCATTTT
CASSPDRGLNQPQHF
>TRBV28|TRBJ2-1|NA|TRBD2
TGTGCCAGCAGTACCGGACTAGATTGGACCAACAATGAGCAGTTCTTC
CASSTGLDWTNNEQFF
>TRBV9|TRBJ2-3|NA|TRBD2
TGTGCCAGCAGCCCGAAAGCGGGGGGGCCAATTGATACGCAGTATTTT
CASSPKAGGPIDTQYF
>TRBV27|TRBJ1-1|NA|TRBD1
TGTGCCAGCAGTATCGGACAGGGGGCACAAATGAACACTGAAGCTTTCTTT
CASSIGQGAQMNTEAFF
>TRBV4-1|TRBJ2-1|once|TRBD2
TGCGCCAGCAGCCCGGCGGGGGGCCTTGTTCATGAGCAGTTCTTC
CASSPAGGLVHEQFF
>TRBV20-1|TRBJ2-1|NA|NA
TGCAGTGCTAGAGGGCAGTTCTTC
CSARGQFF
>TRBV19|TRBJ1-6|NA|TRBD1
TGTGCCAGTAGTAACCGGGACAGGGGGCTTAATTCACCCCTCCACTTT
CASSNRDRGLNSPLHF
>TRBV6-6|TRBJ1-6|NA|NA
TGTGCCAGCAGGGGGGGAGCATCTTCGCCCCTCCACTTT
CASRGGASSPLHF
>TRBV4-1|TRBJ2-3|NA|NA
TGCGCCAGCAGCCAAGTGACGGGAGCCTTCACAGATACGCAGTATTTT
CASSQVTGAFTDTQYF
>TRBV28|TRBJ2-7|NA|NA
TGTGCCAGCAGGGGTAGGGTGGACCCCTACGAGCAGTACTTC
CASRGRVDPYEQYF
>TRBV6-1|TRBJ1-1|NA|NA
TGTGCCAGAGATAGACGGCTGAACACTGAAGCTTTCTTT
CARDRRLNTEAFF
>TRBV6-5|TRBJ1-3|NA|NA
TGTGCCAGCAGTTACAAAAGCGGACACACCATATATTTT
CASSYKSGHTIYF
>TRBV11-2|TRBJ2-1|once|NA
TGTGCCAGCAGCTTTGAGGGATTAAGCTCCTACAATGAGCAGTTCTTC
CASSFEGLSSYNEQFF
>TRBV29-1|TRBJ2-7|many|NA
TGCAGCGTTGGCGGGGTCATTCGGGACCCTACCTACGAGCAGTACTTC
CSVGGVIRDPTYEQYF
>TRBV28|TRBJ1-6|NA|NA
TGTGCCGGGGGACCTCGAAATTCACCCCTCCACTTT
CAGGPRNSPLHF
>TRBV19|TRBJ2-1|NA|TRBD1
TGTGCCAGTAGCACCAAGGGTCCCGGGACAGGGGTCAATGAGCAGTTCTTC
CASSTKGPGTGVNEQFF
>TRBV6-5|TRBJ2-2|NA|NA
TGTGCCAGCAGAGCGGAGCGAGTGGACGGGGAGCTGTTTTTT
CASRAERVDGELFF
>TRBV19|TRBJ1-2|NA|NA
TGTGCCAGTAGTATCGGTGGGGGTGGCTACACCTTC
CASSIGGGGYTF
>TRBV4-1|TRBJ1-5|NA|NA
TGCGCCAGCAGCCAGGTGGACAGCTCCAATCAGCCCCAGCATTTT
CASSQVDSSNQPQHF
>TRBV9|TRBJ2-5|NA|NA
TGTGCCAGCAGCGTAGTCGGGGGAGGCCCGGAGACCCAGTACTTC
CASSVVGGGPETQYF
>TRBV7-8|TRBJ1-1|NA|NA
TGTGCCAGCAGCTTAGTGACAGGGAACACTGAAGCTTTCTTT
CASSLVTGNTEAFF
>TRBV7-6|TRBJ1-5|once|TRBD1
TGTGCCAGCAGCTCGATACAGGGGATATTGGGTAGCAATCAGCCCCAGCATTTT
CASSSIQGILGSNQPQHF